This is a list of T cell receptor beta chains from one sample in a study of blood T cell repertoires in COVID-19. The repertoire was sequenced with immunoSEQ multiplex PCR; TCRdb's copy has only in-frame clones and lacks some. Of roughly 120,000 clones in the sample, about two thirds were seen once. The material sequenced was peripheral blood. The origin of the receptors is a human donor with acute or convalescent COVID-19. The donor label of this sample is uncertain. CDR3s include the opening cysteine and the closing phenylalanine or tryptophan. D genes are given only for firm matches. Clone sizes are given selectively: once, few, many, or a class where the clone is expanded.

>TRBJ1-6|TRBV11-2|.|.
CASSSQGGNSPLHF
TGTGCCAGCAGCTCTCAGGGAGGGAACTCACCCCTCCACTTT
>TRBJ1-1|TRBV11-2|.|once
CASSLRVVNALNTEAFF
TGTGCCAGCAGCTTAAGAGTTGTTAATGCGCTGAACACTGAAGCTTTCTTT
>TRBJ2-3|TRBV10-2|.|.
CASKRGAGADTQYF
TGCGCCAGCAAACGGGGGGCCGGGGCAGATACGCAGTATTTT
>TRBJ1-5|TRBV27|TRBD1|.
CASSNRGGNQPQHF
TGTGCCAGCAGTAACAGGGGAGGCAATCAGCCCCAGCATTTT
>TRBJ2-5|TRBV11-2|TRBD2|.
CASSSGLGETQYF
TGTGCCAGCAGCTCAGGACTAGGGGAGACCCAGTACTTC
>TRBJ2-7|TRBV13|TRBD1|.
CASSFDRASYEQYF
TGTGCCAGCAGCTTCGACAGGGCCTCCTACGAGCAGTACTTC
>TRBJ1-4|TRBV19|.|.
CASSIAPGLLKEKLFF
TGTGCCAGTAGTATAGCACCGGGACTTCTAAAAGAAAAACTGTTTTTT
>TRBJ2-1|TRBV6-5|TRBD2|few
CASSKTSGGYNEQFF
TGTGCCAGCAGCAAGACTAGCGGGGGGTACAATGAGCAGTTCTTC
>TRBJ2-1|TRBV27|TRBD2|.
CASSLIAGGRNEQFF
TGTGCCAGCAGTTTAATAGCGGGGGGACGCAATGAGCAGTTCTTC
>TRBJ1-5|TRBV7-9|.|.
CASSLTGGPQHF
TGTGCCAGCAGCTTAACGGGGGGGCCCCAGCATTTT
>TRBJ2-1|TRBV6-2/TRBV6-3|.|few
CASSDSSSNEQFF
TGTGCCAGCAGCGACTCATCCAGCAATGAGCAGTTCTTC
>TRBJ1-3|TRBV13|TRBD1|.
CASSYGTGLSGNTIYF
TGTGCCAGCAGCTACGGGACAGGCCTCTCTGGAAACACCATATATTTT
>TRBJ1-2|TRBV5-1|TRBD1|.
CASSPRTGFNGYTF
TGCGCCAGCAGCCCTCGGACAGGGTTCAATGGCTACACCTTC
>TRBJ2-1|TRBV28|TRBD1|once
CASRKQGSSYNEQFF
TGTGCCAGCAGAAAACAGGGGTCATCCTACAATGAGCAGTTCTTC
>TRBJ2-5|TRBV29-1|TRBD2|.
CSVESLGGLAGALNQETQYF
TGCAGCGTTGAGTCGCTGGGAGGACTAGCGGGGGCCCTAAACCAAGAGACCCAGTACTTC
>TRBJ1-5|TRBV14|TRBD1|.
CASSQVWTGGNQPQHF
TGTGCCAGCAGCCAAGTGTGGACAGGGGGCAATCAGCCCCAGCATTTT
>TRBJ1-5|TRBV5-8|.|.
CASSLGAENQPQHF
TGTGCCAGCAGCTTGGGAGCGGAGAATCAGCCCCAGCATTTT
>TRBJ2-7|TRBV10-1|.|.
CASRNRSRIDEQYF
TGCGCCAGCAGGAACAGGAGTAGAATTGACGAGCAGTACTTC
>TRBJ1-3|TRBV11-2|.|.
CASSSTGTLSSGNTIYF
TGTGCCAGCAGCTCGACCGGGACTCTGAGCTCTGGAAACACCATATATTTT
>TRBJ2-7|TRBV2|TRBD1|.
CASSGQGAKQYF
TGTGCCAGCAGCGGACAGGGGGCAAAGCAGTACTTC
>TRBJ1-2|TRBV12-3/TRBV12-4|TRBD1|few
CASRPGGVRGYTF
TGTGCCAGCAGACCAGGGGGTGTTCGGGGCTACACCTTC
>TRBJ1-5|TRBV5-4|TRBD1|few
CASSLGGTGGVQPQHF
TGTGCCAGCAGCTTGGGAGGGACAGGGGGCGTTCAGCCCCAGCATTTT
>TRBJ2-1|TRBV10-3|TRBD2|.
CASSGGASYNEQFF
TGTGCCTCAAGCGGGGGGGCCTCCTACAATGAGCAGTTCTTC
>TRBJ2-1|TRBV6-1|TRBD2|.
CASSGLGLAGYNEQFF
TGTGCCAGCAGTGGACTGGGACTAGCGGGGTACAATGAGCAGTTCTTC
>TRBJ1-5|TRBV29-1|.|.
CSGGNSNQPQHF
TGCAGCGGAGGAAATAGCAATCAGCCCCAGCATTTT
>TRBJ1-2|TRBV9|TRBD1|.
CASSVEGQSLYGYTF
TGTGCCAGCAGCGTAGAGGGACAGAGCCTCTATGGCTACACCTTC
>TRBJ1-2|TRBV28|TRBD1|once
CASSSSGQGAYGYTF
TGTGCCAGCAGTTCCTCCGGACAGGGGGCTTACGGCTACACCTTC
>TRBJ1-4|TRBV6-1|.|many
CASSEVPDRSLEKLFF
TGTGCCAGCAGTGAAGTTCCCGACAGGTCCCTAGAAAAACTGTTTTTT
>TRBJ2-2|TRBV11-3|.|.
CASSPGSRLINTGELFF
TGTGCCAGCAGCCCGGGTAGCCGTTTAATCAACACCGGGGAGCTGTTTTTT
>TRBJ2-5|TRBV5-1|TRBD2|once
CASSLGLAGGQETQYF
TGCGCCAGCAGCTTGGGTCTAGCGGGGGGGCAAGAGACCCAGTACTTC
>TRBJ1-3|TRBV18|TRBD1|few
CASSPSGQGARNTIYF
TGTGCCAGCTCACCATCCGGACAGGGGGCTAGAAACACCATATATTTT
>TRBJ2-1|TRBV10-3|TRBD2|few
CAISDPGLAVYNEQFF
TGTGCCATCAGTGATCCGGGACTAGCGGTATACAATGAGCAGTTCTTC
>TRBJ1-4|TRBV11-2|TRBD1|few
CASSSTGGENEKLFF
TGTGCCAGCAGCTCGACAGGGGGCGAGAATGAAAAACTGTTTTTT
>TRBJ1-2|TRBV5-1|TRBD1|once
CASSFGDRSRSNYGYTF
TGCGCCAGCAGCTTTGGGGACAGGAGTAGATCTAACTATGGCTACACCTTC
>TRBJ2-3|TRBV24-1|.|once
CATSDLTGSSTDTQYF
TGTGCCACCAGCGATTTGACAGGAAGTAGCACAGATACGCAGTATTTT
>TRBJ2-7|TRBV29-1|.|few
CSVEDSVGRGEQYF
TGCAGCGTTGAAGATTCAGTCGGTCGGGGGGAGCAGTACTTC
>TRBJ1-3|TRBV3-1/TRBV3-2|.|.
CASSHRRLSSGNTIYF
TGTGCCAGCAGCCACCGCAGGTTAAGCTCTGGAAACACCATATATTTT
>TRBJ2-6|TRBV30|.|.
CAWSRTGAGANVLTF
TGTGCCTGGAGTCGGACCGGGGCTGGGGCCAACGTCCTGACTTTC
>TRBJ2-6|TRBV4-1|.|few
CASSQEPGSSGANVLTF
TGCGCCAGCAGCCAAGAGCCAGGCTCCTCTGGGGCCAACGTCCTGACTTTC
>TRBJ2-2|TRBV3-1/TRBV3-2|.|.
CASSQNFRTGNVGELFF
TGTGCCAGCAGCCAAAATTTCCGGACGGGAAATGTCGGGGAGCTGTTTTTT
>TRBJ2-2|TRBV4-2|TRBD2|once
CASSRRTSGGAGELFF
TGTGCCAGCAGCCGGCGGACTAGCGGGGGGGCCGGGGAGCTGTTTTTT
>TRBJ1-2|TRBV27|TRBD1|.
CASSFTGGRYGYTF
TGTGCCAGCAGTTTCACAGGGGGCAGGTATGGCTACACCTTC
>TRBJ2-3|TRBV11-3|.|.
CASSLDLDTQYF
TGTGCCAGCAGCTTAGATCTGGATACGCAGTATTTT
>TRBJ1-1|TRBV11-2|TRBD1|.
CASSPRTGVNTEAFF
TGTGCCAGCAGCCCGAGGACAGGGGTGAACACTGAAGCTTTCTTT
>TRBJ2-1|TRBV24-1|TRBD1|.
CATSDSSPGQGRANEQFF
TGTGCCACCAGTGATTCCTCCCCCGGACAGGGGAGAGCGAATGAGCAGTTCTTC
>TRBJ1-1|TRBV28|TRBD1|.
CASSFRSDRATEAFF
TGTGCCAGCAGTTTCAGATCGGACAGGGCCACTGAAGCTTTCTTT
>TRBJ1-5|TRBV3-1/TRBV3-2|TRBD1|.
CASSQGTGRTYSNQPQHF
TGTGCCAGCAGCCAAGGGACAGGGAGAACTTATAGCAATCAGCCCCAGCATTTT
>TRBJ1-3|TRBV18|.|few
CASSPPGAGGNTIYF
TGTGCCAGCTCACCACCAGGGGCCGGGGGAAACACCATATATTTT
>TRBJ2-6|TRBV6-5|.|.
CASSLQNSGANVLTF
TGTGCCAGCAGCCTCCAGAACTCTGGGGCCAACGTCCTGACTTTC
>TRBJ1-1|TRBV29-1|.|few
CSVRDSVNTEAFF
TGCAGCGTTCGTGACAGCGTGAACACTGAAGCTTTCTTT
>TRBJ2-1|TRBV13|TRBD2|many
CASSFIAGETYNEQFF
TGTGCCAGCAGCTTTATAGCGGGGGAAACCTACAATGAGCAGTTCTTC
>TRBJ2-3|TRBV3-1/TRBV3-2|TRBD2|.
CASSQGTSGYTDTQYF
TGTGCCAGCAGCCAAGGGACTAGCGGGTACACAGATACGCAGTATTTT
>TRBJ2-3|TRBV3-1/TRBV3-2|TRBD1|.
CASSQRETGAADTQYF
TGTGCCAGCAGCCAAAGGGAGACAGGGGCCGCAGATACGCAGTATTTT
>TRBJ1-3|TRBV5-1|.|.
CASSLAYGGSAGNTIYF
TGCGCCAGCAGCTTGGCCTACGGCGGAAGCGCTGGAAACACCATATATTTT
>TRBJ1-4|TRBV28|TRBD1|few
CASSWTGDEKLFF
TGTGCCAGCAGTTGGACAGGGGATGAAAAACTGTTTTTT
>TRBJ1-2|TRBV6-5|.|.
CASSYAGRGGYTF
TGTGCCAGCAGTTACGCAGGGCGGGGTGGCTACACCTTC
>TRBJ2-7|TRBV18|TRBD1|.
CASIPPGQPYEQYF
TGTGCCAGCATCCCTCCGGGACAGCCCTACGAGCAGTACTTC
>TRBJ2-1|TRBV11-2|TRBD2|.
CASSLEASGGAKSYNEQFF
TGTGCCAGCAGCTTAGAGGCTAGCGGGGGGGCAAAGTCCTACAATGAGCAGTTCTTC
>TRBJ1-2|TRBV14|TRBD1|.
CASSQVQGAASGSYGYTF
TGTGCCAGCAGCCAAGTACAGGGGGCCGCATCAGGAAGCTATGGCTACACCTTC
>TRBJ1-3|TRBV30|TRBD1|few
CAWSGGDRGNTIYF
TGTGCCTGGAGTGGCGGGGACAGGGGAAACACCATATATTTT